These 12 T cell receptor beta chains were all obtained from the same sample, sequenced in a study of control samples from healthy donors and cancer patients. Repertoires were generated with immunoSEQ multiplex PCR, while TCRdb's copy carries only in-frame clones and drops some. The table includes approximately 50,000 clones, 70% to 90% detected once. Sequencing used PBMCs. Source of these receptors: a woman aged 60-75 years with lung cancer.

Here the CDR3 reads CASSMTGELFF. CDR3 DNA sequence: TGCGCCAGCAGTATGACCGGGGAGCTGTTTTTT. V usage is TRBV5-1 and J usage is TRBJ2-2; D is unresolved. V shed 5 bases and J shed 5 bases, with 4 bases lying between them. This CDR3 has 11 residues. CDR1 is SGHRS, CDR2 YFSETQ, per germline.

The DNA for the CDR3 is TGCGCCAGCAGCCAAGACCGGGGGTGGCGGAGCTACACCTTC. Its translation: CASSQDRGWRSYTF. The chain links TRBV4-1 to TRBJ1-2, with D perhaps matching TRBD1 (5 bases). This CDR3 contains 14 residues. Germline lookup yields CDR1 MGHRA and CDR2 YSYEKL. With 0 bases removed from V and 9 bases from J, the gap between germline ends came to 14 bases.

The J gene is TRBJ1-5, the V gene TRBV19, with a possible D match to TRBD1 (5 bases). Germline V gene lookup returns CDR1 LNHDA and CDR2 SQIVND (reference sequence). V lost 6 bases and J lost 7, with 13 bases in between. The length of the CDR3 is 13 residues. The CDR3 region is CASSLSGNQPQHF. In nucleotides, the CDR3 is TGTGCCAGTAGCCTGTCAGGGAACCAGCCCCAGCATTTT.

The genes are TRBV5-6 and TRBJ2-5; weak D call: TRBD2 (6 bases). V lost 3 bases, J lost 7 bases, and 13 bases lay in between. The CDR3 runs 13 residues. Germline CDR1 SGHDT, CDR2 YYEEEE. The CDR3 loop reads CASSSTGSRTQYF. CDR3 coding DNA: TGTGCCAGCAGCTCCACCGGGAGTCGGACCCAGTACTTC.

This clone was found once. The chain carries TRBV18 and TRBJ1-1, with a tentative D call TRBD1 (6 bases). The V gene lost 6 bases and the J gene lost 1 base, with 15 bases spanning the gap. The CDR3 spans 15 residues. The germline V gene encodes CDR1 KGHSH and CDR2 LQKENI. CDR3 bases: TGTGCCAGCTCCGCTAGTACGGGACAGAACACTGAAGCTTTCTTT. Protein: CASSASTGQNTEAFF.

The chain is built from TRBV6-1 and TRBJ2-7; TRBD1 aligns across 7 bases. V was pared by 1 base and J by 3 bases, with 6 bases of the junction left unmatched. The CDR3 consists of 15 residues. Germline CDR1 is MNHNS and CDR2 is SASEGT. The CDR3 sequence: CASSEGGQTIYEQYF. Here the CDR3 DNA reads TGTGCCAGCAGTGAAGGGGGACAGACCATCTACGAGCAGTACTTC.

The chain uses TRBV6-5 and TRBJ2-7; D uncertain. The CDR3 is 14 residues long. Germline V CDR1 and CDR2: MNHEY, SVGAGI. V was cut by 10 bases and J by 2 bases, with 18 bases left in between. CDR3: CATTMMDGPYEQYF. CDR3 coding DNA: TGTGCCACCACGATGATGGACGGACCCTACGAGCAGTACTTC.

The rearrangement uses TRBV18 and TRBJ2-2, with 8 positions matching TRBD1. Germline loops: CDR1 KGHSH, CDR2 LQKENI. The trim removed 3 bases at V and 2 bases at J, leaving 11 bases unmatched. The CDR3 contains 18 residues. CDR3 residues: CASSPRTGGQGNTGELFF. The CDR3 DNA is TGTGCCAGCTCACCGCGAACCGGCGGACAGGGAAACACCGGGGAGCTGTTTTTT. Full variable domain (rest looked up from reference TRBV18 and TRBJ2-2): NAGVMQNPRHLVRRRGQEARLRCSPMKGHSHVYWYRQLPEEGLKFMVYLQKENIIDESGMPKERFSAEFPKEGPSILRIQQVVRGDSAAYFCASSPRTGGQGNTGELFFGEGSRLTVL.

This chain joins TRBV28 and TRBJ1-2; 9 bases line up with TRBD1. V gave up 4 bases and J gave up 6 bases; unmatched junction bases: 9. CDR1 is MDHEN and CDR2 is SYDVKM in the germline V gene. This CDR3 has 15 amino acids. CDR3 nucleotide sequence: TGTGCCAGCAGTTCAACGGGACAGGGATGGAATGGCTACACCTTC. Translating it yields CASSSTGQGWNGYTF.

The chain recombines TRBV15 with TRBJ1-1, with 7 bases identical to TRBD1. The CDR3 spans 15 residues. The J segment lost 7 bases and the V segment lost 0 bases, leaving 8 bases of the junction unmatched. CDR1 and CDR2 (germline): LNHNV, YYDKDF (reference sequence). The CDR3 loop reads CATSRDIQGGSEAFF. DNA for the CDR3: TGTGCCACCAGCAGAGATATCCAGGGGGGCAGTGAAGCTTTCTTT.

The chain carries TRBV6-2 or TRBV6-3 and TRBJ1-4, with D uncertain. Per germline, CDR1 MNHEY and CDR2 SVGEGT. The length of the CDR3 is 14 residues. V lost 0 bases, J lost 6 bases, and 8 bases lay in between. Written as DNA, the CDR3 is TGTGCCAGCAGTTACTCCATCCCAGATGAAAAACTGTTTTTT. Its translation: CASSYSIPDEKLFF.

The chain couples TRBV10-1 to TRBJ2-2; D call uncertain. V was cut by 0 bases and J by 1 base, with 12 bases left in between. Germline V gives CDR1 WNHNN, CDR2 SYGVQD (reference sequence). This CDR3 region has 17 residues. The CDR3 sequence: CASSESFVQGNTGELFF. The CDR3 DNA is TGCGCCAGCAGTGAGTCGTTTGTTCAAGGGAACACCGGGGAGCTGTTTTTT.